Following are 6 T cell receptor beta chains from one sample sequenced in a study of cytomegalovirus exposure and HLA in healthy donors. Clones were sequenced by immunoSEQ multiplex PCR, and TCRdb holds only the in-frame ones, with some missing. The profile shows 60,000 to 65,000 clones, approximately 95% of them singletons. Sequencing was done on a sample of PBMCs. The origin of the receptors is a woman under 30 in good health and CMV-seropositive.

The V and J genes are TRBV5-4 and TRBJ1-5; D gene ambiguous. There are 13 residues in the CDR3. Per germline, CDR1 SGHNT and CDR2 YYREEE (reference sequence). The germline V and J ends were trimmed by 0 bases and 5 bases, with 6 bases remaining between them. CDR3 loop: CASSLDGYQPQHF. CDR3 nucleotides: TGTGCCAGCAGCTTGGACGGGTATCAGCCCCAGCATTTT.

The V gene is TRBV5-1, the J gene TRBJ2-3; 9 bases are a match to TRBD2. This CDR3 region has 19 residues. Germline V lookup: CDR1 SGHRS, CDR2 YFSETQ. Trimming cost V 3 bases and J 3 bases; bases outside gene matches: 17. The CDR3 sequence is CASSSFPLASGVSTDTQYF. The CDR3 nucleotides are TGCGCCAGCAGCTCATTCCCGTTGGCTAGCGGGGTATCTACAGATACGCAGTATTTT.

The chain links TRBV6-1 to TRBJ2-2; 9 bases agree with TRBD2. Trimming removed 5 bases from V and 7 bases from J; junction bases left unmatched: 5. The CDR3 is 14 residues long. The germline V gene encodes CDR1 MNHNS and CDR2 SASEGT. The CDR3, as DNA: TGTGCCAGCAGTCAGCTAGCGGGGATCGGGGAGCTGTTTTTT. Amino acids: CASSQLAGIGELFF.

This chain links TRBV29-1 with TRBJ2-7, with 7 positions matching TRBD1. Germline CDR1 SQVTM, CDR2 ANQGSEA. The CDR3 sequence is 14 residues long. V was clipped by 3 bases and J by 5 bases; unmatched bases: 10. The chain's CDR3 is CSVEVSGGSNEQYF. The CDR3 DNA reads TGCAGCGTTGAGGTGTCAGGGGGTTCCAACGAGCAGTACTTC.

The chain combines TRBV7-9 with TRBJ2-7; D is unclear. Trimming removed 1 base from V and 3 bases from J, with 7 bases in between. The CDR3 is 13 amino acids. Germline CDR1 and CDR2: SEHNR and FQNEAQ (reference sequence). CDR3 in amino acids: CASSLGQHYEQYF. The CDR3 DNA follows: TGTGCCAGCAGCTTAGGACAACACTACGAGCAGTACTTC.

J is TRBJ1-5 and V is TRBV6-5; D ambiguous. Germline V CDR1 and CDR2: MNHEY, SVGAGI. The CDR3 length is 13 residues. V lost 7 bases and J 4 bases, leaving 11 bases between the germline ends. The CDR3 nucleotides are TGTGCCAGCACTCCTAACGGGAATCAGCCCCAGCATTTT. Amino acid sequence: CASTPNGNQPQHF.